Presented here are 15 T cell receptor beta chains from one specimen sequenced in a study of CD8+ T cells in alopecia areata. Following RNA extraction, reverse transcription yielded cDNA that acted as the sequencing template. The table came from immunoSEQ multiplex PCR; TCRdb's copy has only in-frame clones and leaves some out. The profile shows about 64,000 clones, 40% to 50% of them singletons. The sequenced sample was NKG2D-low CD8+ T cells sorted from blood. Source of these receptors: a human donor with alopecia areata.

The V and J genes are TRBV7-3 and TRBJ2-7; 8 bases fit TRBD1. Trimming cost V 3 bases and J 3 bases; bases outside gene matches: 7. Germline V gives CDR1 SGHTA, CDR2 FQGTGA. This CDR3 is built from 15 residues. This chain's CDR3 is CASSFTGTGSYEQYF. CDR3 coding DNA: TGTGCCAGCAGCTTTACCGGGACAGGTAGCTACGAGCAGTACTTC.

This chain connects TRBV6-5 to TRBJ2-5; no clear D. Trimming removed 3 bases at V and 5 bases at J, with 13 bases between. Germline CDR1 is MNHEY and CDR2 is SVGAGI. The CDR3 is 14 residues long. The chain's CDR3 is CASSYSVVQETQYF. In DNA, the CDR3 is TGTGCCAGCAGTTATTCGGTAGTACAGGAGACCCAGTACTTC.

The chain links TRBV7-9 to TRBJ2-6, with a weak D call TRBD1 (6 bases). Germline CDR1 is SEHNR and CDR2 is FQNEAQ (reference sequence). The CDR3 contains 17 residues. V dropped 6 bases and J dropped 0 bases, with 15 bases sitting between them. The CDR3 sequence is CASRPPGHHSGANVLTF. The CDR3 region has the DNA TGTGCCAGCAGACCACCGGGACACCACTCTGGGGCCAACGTCCTGACTTTC.

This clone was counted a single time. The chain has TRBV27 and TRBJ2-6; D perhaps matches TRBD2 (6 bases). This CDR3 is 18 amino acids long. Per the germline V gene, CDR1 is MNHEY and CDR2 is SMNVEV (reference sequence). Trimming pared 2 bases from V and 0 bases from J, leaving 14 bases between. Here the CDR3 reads CASSLGPGVLSGANVLTF. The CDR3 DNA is TGTGCCAGCAGTTTAGGCCCGGGGGTGCTCTCTGGGGCCAACGTCCTGACTTTC.

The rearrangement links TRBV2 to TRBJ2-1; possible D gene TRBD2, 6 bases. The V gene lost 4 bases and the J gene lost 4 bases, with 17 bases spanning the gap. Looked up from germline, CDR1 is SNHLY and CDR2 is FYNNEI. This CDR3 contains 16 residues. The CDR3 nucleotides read TGTGCCAGCAGTGCCCGGGGTAGCGGTGGGTACAATGAGCAGTTCTTC. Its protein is CASSARGSGGYNEQFF. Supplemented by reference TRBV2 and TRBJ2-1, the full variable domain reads EPEVTQTPSHQVTQMGQEVILRCVPISNHLYFYWYRQILGQKVEFLVSFYNNEISEKSEIFDDQFSVERPDGSNFTLKIRSTKLEDSAMYFCASSARGSGGYNEQFFGPGTRLTVL.

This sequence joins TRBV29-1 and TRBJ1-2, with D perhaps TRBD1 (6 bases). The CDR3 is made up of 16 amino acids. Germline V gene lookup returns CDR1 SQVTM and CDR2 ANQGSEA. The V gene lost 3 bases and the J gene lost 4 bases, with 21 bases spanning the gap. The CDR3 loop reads CSVDGGAGYGIYGYTF. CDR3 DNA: TGCAGCGTTGATGGGGGGGCCGGCTACGGGATCTATGGCTACACCTTC.

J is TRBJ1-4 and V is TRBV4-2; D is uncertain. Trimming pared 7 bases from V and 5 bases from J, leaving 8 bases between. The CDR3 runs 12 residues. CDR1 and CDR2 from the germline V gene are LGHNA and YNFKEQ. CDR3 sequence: CASIGANEKLFF. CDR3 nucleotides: TGTGCCAGCATCGGAGCGAATGAAAAACTGTTTTTT.

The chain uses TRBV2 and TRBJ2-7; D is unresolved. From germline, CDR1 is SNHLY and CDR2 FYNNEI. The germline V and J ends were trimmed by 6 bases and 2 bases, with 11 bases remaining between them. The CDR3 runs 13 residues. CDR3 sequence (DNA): TGTGCCAGCAGCCGAACTGATACCTACGAGCAGTACTTC. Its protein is CASSRTDTYEQYF. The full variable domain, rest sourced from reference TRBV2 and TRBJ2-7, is EPEVTQTPSHQVTQMGQEVILRCVPISNHLYFYWYRQILGQKVEFLVSFYNNEISEKSEIFDDQFSVERPDGSNFTLKIRSTKLEDSAMYFCASSRTDTYEQYFGPGTRLTVT.

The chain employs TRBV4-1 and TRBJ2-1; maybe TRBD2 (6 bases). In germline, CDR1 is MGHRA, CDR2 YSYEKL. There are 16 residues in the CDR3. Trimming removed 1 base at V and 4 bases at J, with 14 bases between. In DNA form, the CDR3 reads TGCGCCAGCAGCCAAGTCGCCGGGGGACCGTACAATGAGCAGTTCTTC. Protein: CASSQVAGGPYNEQFF.

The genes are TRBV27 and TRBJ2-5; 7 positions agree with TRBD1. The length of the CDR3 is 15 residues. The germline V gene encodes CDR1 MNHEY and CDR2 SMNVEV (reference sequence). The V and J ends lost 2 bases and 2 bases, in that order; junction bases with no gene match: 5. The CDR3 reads CASSLRTRGQETQYF. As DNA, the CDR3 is TGTGCCAGCAGTTTACGGACCAGGGGGCAAGAGACCCAGTACTTC.

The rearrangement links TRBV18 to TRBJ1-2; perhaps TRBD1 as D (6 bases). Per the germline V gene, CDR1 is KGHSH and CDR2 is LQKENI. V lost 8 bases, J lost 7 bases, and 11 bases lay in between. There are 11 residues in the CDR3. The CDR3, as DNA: TGTGCCAGCAGACGCAGGGGTGGCTACACCTTC. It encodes CASRRRGGYTF.

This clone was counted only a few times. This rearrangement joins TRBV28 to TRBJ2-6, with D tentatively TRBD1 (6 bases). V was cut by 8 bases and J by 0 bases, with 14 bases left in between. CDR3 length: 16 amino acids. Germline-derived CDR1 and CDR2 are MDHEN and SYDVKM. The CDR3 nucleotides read TGTGCCAGCCGGCCAGGGGTACTCTCTGGGGCCAACGTCCTGACTTTC. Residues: CASRPGVLSGANVLTF.

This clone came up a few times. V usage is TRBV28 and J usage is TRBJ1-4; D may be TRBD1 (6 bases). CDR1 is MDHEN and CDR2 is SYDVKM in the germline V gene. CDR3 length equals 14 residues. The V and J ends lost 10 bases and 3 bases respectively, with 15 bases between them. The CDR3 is CATSGVSANEKLFF. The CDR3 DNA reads TGTGCCACCTCAGGGGTATCAGCTAATGAAAAACTGTTTTTT. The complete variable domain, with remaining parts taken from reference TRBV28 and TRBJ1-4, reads DVKVTQSSRYLVKRTGEKVFLECVQDMDHENMFWYRQDPGLGLRLIYFSYDVKMKEKGDIPEGYSVSREKKERFSLILESASTNQTSMYLCATSGVSANEKLFFGSGTQLSVL.

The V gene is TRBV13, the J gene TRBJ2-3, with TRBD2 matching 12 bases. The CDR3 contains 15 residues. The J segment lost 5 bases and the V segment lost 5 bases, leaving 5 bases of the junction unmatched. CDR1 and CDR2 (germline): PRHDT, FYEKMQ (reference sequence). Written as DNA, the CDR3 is TGTGCCAGCAGCCCGACTAGCGGGGGAATAGATACGCAGTATTTT. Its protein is CASSPTSGGIDTQYF.

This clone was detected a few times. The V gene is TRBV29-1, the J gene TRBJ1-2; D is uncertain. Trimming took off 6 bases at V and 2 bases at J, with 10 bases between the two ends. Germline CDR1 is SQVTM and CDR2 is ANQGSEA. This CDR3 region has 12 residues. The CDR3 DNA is TGCAGCGTCTTCGACCGGAACTATGGCTACACCTTC. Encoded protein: CSVFDRNYGYTF.